This T cell receptor beta chain is drawn from a study of cytomegalovirus exposure and HLA in healthy donors (dated by TCRdb to about 2017). With respect to the entire study: An earlier analysis of some 600 of the donors reported 276 Gb of sequence data and about 120 million unique TCR beta sequences obtained from around 170 million T cells. An early release covering just under 650 HLA-typed donors comprised 250 to 350 gigabases of sequencing data and tens of millions of unique TCR sequences. Both class I and class II loci were covered by HLA typing, at four-digit resolution. A later genetic analysis took genome-wide SNP genotypes for about 65% of the 666 donors and used that subset as a discovery cohort. In addition to the first cohort of 500 to 850 subjects, a separate validation cohort of 120 different subjects was used. All discovery cohort repertoires had been generated on a single sequencing platform. An earlier analysis of some 500 of the donors applied high-throughput TCR beta sequencing to assess whether each TCR beta V gene segment acted as functional or pseudogenic. Using immunosequencing, the study profiled T cell repertoires from about 650 subjects and related those repertoires to cytomegalovirus serostatus. Donor age, sex, ethnicity and CMV serostatus were compiled alongside the repertoire data. The study was designed to test whether signatures of past pathogen exposure could be identified by cataloging public T cell receptors. Five DR-DQ haplotypes were handled as single units for association and clustering because linkage in the cohort was strong. Typing coverage varied by locus: about 629-640 donors for A, B, C, DRB1 and DQB1; under 550 for DQA1; 606 for DPA1; around 450 for DPB1. The study combined high-throughput TCR immunosequencing, statistical association of individual TCRs with disease status, and machine learning to predict cytomegalovirus infection status. Across some 400 genotyped donors of the cohort, an average of approximately 240,000 unique TCR beta nucleotide sequences per donor were sequenced, and around 20% of those sequences were non-productive. Of the roughly 390 genotyped donors, less than 85% were placed in the genetic ancestry cluster associated with self-reported Caucasian donors. Rather than using new phenotypic data, the later analysis identified candidate immune exposures from TCR beta sequences and from how often those sequences occurred across donors. A later analysis re-analyzed previously published TCR beta repertoires from 660 or so donors and added high-resolution HLA genotyping to study TCR occurrence patterns.

Libraries were constructed by the immunoSEQ multiplex PCR assay. For the multiplex PCR, a mixture combining 60 forward primers for TCR Vbeta segments and 13 reverse primers for TCR Jbeta segments was used. Amplification of the CDR3 region of rearranged TCR beta genes was performed with a multiplex PCR assay on genomic DNA. On the Illumina HiSeq System, the amplified TCR beta libraries were sequenced as 87-base-pair reads. In the original analysis: Across the 700 or so repertoires, a later analysis counted tens of millions of unique TCR beta chains, some 11 million of which were shared by at least two donors. A nearest-neighbor algorithm error-corrected the raw reads and collapsed the reads into unique sequences, merging closely related sequences to remove PCR and sequencing errors. V, D and J gene segments were assigned by aligning CDR3 sequences to IMGT reference sequences. For a sequence to be retained, a match of at least six nucleotides to both a V gene segment and a J gene segment was required. A rearrangement was called productive if the CDR3 had no stop codons and remained in frame with V and J, and every other rearrangement was called non-productive. Following IMGT convention, CDR3 was defined as the stretch from the second conserved V-encoded cysteine to the conserved J-encoded phenylalanine. Sequences without an unambiguous match to a single V gene segment were excluded from the earlier analysis of a few hundred of the donors. An earlier analysis of several hundred of the donors called V segments functional above 56.7% productive rearrangements and segregating when the between-donor standard deviation exceeded 5%. A statistical classification framework was built to diagnose cytomegalovirus status from the catalog of TCR beta chain sequences. In a later analysis, V and J genes were assigned by comparing TCR nucleotide sequences against IMGT/GENE-DB human TR gene sequences. In a later analysis, CDR3 sequences and most-parsimonious VDJ recombination scenarios were assigned using the TCRdist pipeline. In a later analysis, each TCR beta chain was defined by its CDR3 amino acid sequence together with its V-gene family, and reads lacking a unique V-gene family were excluded. A later analysis removed 600 or so highly shared, low-generation-probability nucleotide sequences to deal with suspected cross-contamination and a sequencing artifact. A later analysis calculated a clonal expansion index for each public chain from normalized within-repertoire ranks of inferred template counts. A later analysis computed generation probabilities with a VDJ recombination model fitted to out-of-frame rearrangements, and checked the results against IGoR. Hypergeometric tests were used in a later analysis to score TCR-TCR, TCR-HLA and TCR-CMV co-occurrence, with a repertoire-size bias correction applied to the TCR pairs. A later analysis estimated false discovery rates by permuting HLA or CMV assignments 20 times. In a later analysis, co-occurring TCRs were grouped using DBSCAN, with TCRdist sequence similarity added in when clustering inside HLA-allele-positive subsets. For co-occurrence clustering, repertoires with fewer than 30,000 or more than 120,000 public chains were excluded, along with a handful of repertoires with anomalous nucleotide sharing. The immuneACCESS repertoire file appears here via TCRdb, limited to in-frame rearrangements. These files lack a portion of the clones; in checked studies, under half of the deficit traces to unresolved V genes, and the cause of the others is not known. V and J calls and clone size are as listed in that table; D and trimming were resolved from the DNA. The table for this sample lists around 80,000 clones. The ten largest clones represent 4% to 5.5% of the sample.

What the study reported, not specific to this receptor: In vitro tests confirmed that three of the cytomegalovirus-associated TCR beta chains recognize cytomegalovirus antigens. Seventeen rarely observed V segments, including chromosome 9 orphons, were excluded from the earlier analysis of approximately 600 of the donors because counts were too low. A further reported finding was that TCR beta sequences accurately predicted the HLA-A and HLA-B alleles for most subjects in the first cohort. In both the original and validation cohorts, the classifier was reported to diagnose cytomegalovirus status with high specificity and sensitivity. In a later analysis, the rate of TCR association differed among HLA loci, with DRB1 alleles having the most associated TCRs and HLA-C alleles having the fewest. An earlier analysis of 587 of the donors showed that most TCR beta V segments appeared in productive rearrangements either about 87% or about 30% of the time, which broadly matched IMGT annotations. A total of fewer than 200 TCR beta chains were listed by the study as associated with cytomegalovirus. A cluster of highly shared sequence variants was judged likely to be a technical artifact of the sequencing pipeline. The cohort was sequenced for TCR beta chains only, and without alpha or paired-chain data the features that could be detected were limited. Because the 87-base-pair reads could not distinguish some IMGT-functional V segments, including TRBV6-2 and TRBV6-3, those segments were excluded. An association between a missense DCLRE1C variant and V-gene and J-gene trimming of TCR beta chains was found in a later genetic analysis and replicated in an independent cohort. According to the authors, the approach could potentially be generalized to other disease states and immunological phenotypes. For the cohort, immune exposure information was limited to CMV serostatus. According to a later analysis, most CMV-associated TCR beta chains appeared to be HLA-restricted, and the HLA associations seemed to be driven largely by CMV exposure. Roughly uniform sequencing depth across donors was assumed in presence/absence analyses, although this assumption may not hold. Across donors, most TCR sequences were observed very rarely, whereas some public TCRs were present in many individuals. According to a later analysis, parvovirus B19, influenza, CMV and Epstein-Barr virus appeared linked to several top co-occurrence clusters. A later genetic analysis reported fewer N-insertions in productive TCRs among donors in an Asian-associated ancestry cluster than the roughly 720-donor mean. When HLA alleles, especially DR and DQ, strongly co-occurred, TCR associations were difficult to assign to individual alleles. Linkage disequilibrium might explain the correlated functional status among segregating V segments, but an unknown experimental factor could not be excluded. In a later analysis, more than 15,000 TCR beta sequences were associated with specific HLA alleles at a false discovery rate of 0.05. Because some donors lacked HLA typing at each locus, the association tests relied only on the typed subset. A later analysis found that HLA-associated TCR beta chains were more clonally expanded and had lower generation probabilities than equally common non-associated chains.

The cohort comprised 670 or so healthy bone marrow donors. All cohort members were sampled while nominally healthy, although unrecorded immune exposures were likely present. The donor was CMV seronegative and was included in the group of around 320 seronegative cohort members. A peripheral blood sample was provided by each donor, and peripheral blood mononuclear cells were used for TCR beta sequencing. The Qiagen DNeasy Blood Extraction Kit was used to extract genomic DNA from the blood cell samples. The CDR3 contains 14 residues, cysteine and phenylalanine counted. Only CDR3 DNA is held: 42 bases, read in frame from base 1. Ends trimmed: V by 7 bases, J by 5 bases; bases unmatched to a gene: 8. The germline V gene gives CDR1 as MRHNA and CDR2 as SNTAGT. About this clone: Its antigen remains undetermined.

The TCR comes from a man aged 40-49 years in good health and CMV-seronegative. The specimen sequenced was PBMCs. Here the chain combines TRBV6-4 and TRBJ2-1; 7 central bases correspond to TRBD2. This receptor has the CDR3 CASKLGRWDNEQFF. The nucleotide sequence is TGTGCCAGCAAACTCGGGAGGTGGGACAATGAGCAGTTCTTC.